This T cell receptor (beta chain) was identified during a study of blood T cell repertoires in COVID-19. Study as a whole: The United States, Italy and Spain were the sources of the acute and convalescent COVID-19 samples. Nucleic acid was either cDNA or gDNA, and it came from T cells, B-cell-depleted T cells, or PBMCs.

Per germline, CDR1 SEHNR and CDR2 FQNEAQ (reference sequence). The CDR3 contains 16 residues. Trimming cost V 7 bases and J 3 bases; bases outside gene matches: 15. In the source study's methods: Counts of nucleated cells, estimated from reference gene primer amplification, were obtained. Some clones are missing from TCRdb's copy, which holds only in-frame ones; the method was immunoSEQ multiplex PCR. V and J calls plus clone size are reproduced from that table; the DNA served to infer D and trimming. The sample includes around 140,000 clones, 80% to 90% of them seen just once. The rearrangement joins TRBV7-9 to TRBJ2-7; 7 bases fit TRBD2. The source is a man aged 60 to 69 with active or convalescent COVID-19. The sequencing sample was made of peripheral blood. This chain's CDR3 is CASNIFDWGRDYEQYF. DNA for the CDR3: TGTGCCAGCAATATTTTCGATTGGGGGAGGGACTACGAGCAGTACTTC.